The 13 T cell receptor beta chains in this list originate from one sample, sequenced in a study of T cells in Graves' hyperthyroidism and ophthalmopathy (dated by TCRdb to between 2018 and 2021). Library generation was performed with multiplex PCR. The sequencing machine was an Illumina HiSeq 2000. Amplification of TCR beta CDR3 regions was carried out from RNA transcripts. The TCR CDR3 was subjected to a first round of RT-PCR using the HTBI primer set and the Qiagen OneStep RT-PCR kit. TCRdb trimmed the raw reads at Q25, called clones with MiXCR and kept productive beta chains. Merged by CDR3 protein, the rows form single entries marked with the most common genes and DNA. The sample has 550,000 to 850,000 distinct CDR3 sequences on record, around a sixth of them singletons. Of the sample, over 15% is held by the ten largest clones. Sequenced sample: blood. Receptors originate from a woman aged 45-59 years with Graves' hyperthyroidism that later progressed to Graves' ophthalmopathy.

The chain joins TRBV6-1 to TRBJ1-5, with D unclear. V lost 2 bases and J lost 9, with 8 bases in between. CDR1 MNHNS and CDR2 SASEGT come from the germline V gene. The CDR3 contains 12 residues. The CDR3 coding sequence is TGTGCCAGCAGTGAATTACAGAGGCCCCAGCATTTT. Protein sequence: CASSELQRPQHF.

This clonotype was counted only a few times. The gene calls are TRBV6-2 or TRBV6-3 and TRBJ2-2, with D unresolved. Germline V gene lookup returns CDR1 MNHEY and CDR2 SVGEGT. V lost 6 bases and J lost 3, with 8 bases in between. The CDR3 has 13 residues. In DNA, the CDR3 is TGTGCCAGCAGGGGTTCGCACACCGGGGAGCTGTTTTTT. Protein: CASRGSHTGELFF.

The gene calls are TRBV7-9 and TRBJ1-6, with D perhaps TRBD1 (6 bases). This CDR3 contains 18 residues. The V end lost 7 bases, the J end lost 9 bases, and 28 bases lay between the germline ends. Germline CDR1 SEHNR, CDR2 FQNEAQ (reference sequence). CDR3 coding DNA: TGTGCCAGCAACCTCCCACCACTTATAACAGGGAATAGTTCACCCCTCCACTTT. It codes for CASNLPPLITGNSSPLHF.

On this clonotype: This could be a read error, since a much larger clone is one nucleotide away. The chain couples TRBV12-3 or TRBV12-4 to TRBJ2-1, with 7 bases that match TRBD1. The CDR3 spans 15 residues. The CDR3 reads CASSPVQGGYNEQCF. The CDR3 DNA follows: TGTGCCAGCAGCCCTGTACAAGGGGGCTACAATGAGCAGTGCTTC.

In this sample, this clonotype turned up many times. The genes are TRBV20-1 and TRBJ2-5; D perhaps matches TRBD2 (6 bases). The CDR3 covers 13 residues. V lost 4 bases, J lost 5 bases, and 14 bases lay in between. Germline V lookup: CDR1 DFQATT, CDR2 SNEGSKA (reference sequence). CDR3 sequence: CSAKDPGVETQYF. CDR3 DNA sequence: TGCAGTGCTAAAGACCCGGGGGTCGAGACCCAGTACTTC.

Concerning this clonotype: Germline and junction disagree at one end, which may indicate a read error. The rearrangement joins TRBV18 to TRBJ2-5; TRBD2 matches at 7 bases. This CDR3 is built from 16 residues. Germline V CDR1 and CDR2: KGHSH, LQKENI. The CDR3 sequence is CANSPRRGVDQETQYF. CDR3 sequence (DNA): TGTGCCAACTCACCACGCCGGGGGGTTGACCAAGAGACCCAGTACTTC.

This clonotype occurred many times. The CDR3 DNA reads TGTGCCAGCAGCTTCTCGACAGCAATTCACTATGGCTACACCTTC. Protein: CASSFSTAIHYGYTF. The chain couples TRBV5-5 to TRBJ1-2; tentatively, D is TRBD1 (5 bases). Trimming removed 2 bases from V and 3 bases from J, with 14 bases in between. This CDR3 comprises 15 residues. The germline gives CDR1 SGHKS, CDR2 YYEKEE (reference sequence). The variable domain in full, with the rest retrieved from reference TRBV5-5 and TRBJ1-2, is DAGVTQSPTHLIKTRGQQVTLRCSPISGHKSVSWYQQVLGQGPQFIFQYYEKEERGRGNFPDRFSARQFPNYSSELNVNALLLGDSALYLCASSFSTAIHYGYTFGSGTRLTVV.

This clonotype was observed at least ten times. J is TRBJ2-2 and V is TRBV2; D is possibly TRBD2 (7 bases). The CDR3 is 15 residues long. The V and J ends lost 6 bases and 3 bases respectively, with 14 bases between them. CDR1 SNHLY and CDR2 FYNNEI come from the germline V gene. The CDR3 region has the DNA TGTGCCAGCAGACGGGGGGCCGGGTACACCGGGGAGCTGTTTTTT. Its translation is CASRRGAGYTGELFF.

The chain combines TRBV5-4 with TRBJ2-7, with D possibly matching TRBD1 (5 bases). This CDR3 is built from 15 residues. CDR1 is SGHNT, CDR2 YYREEE, per germline (reference sequence). Trimming removed 0 bases from V and 3 bases from J, with 13 bases in between. The CDR3 sequence: CASSLAGPRYYEQYF. The CDR3 DNA follows: TGTGCCAGCAGCTTGGCAGGGCCCCGCTACTACGAGCAGTACTTC. Full variable domain (outside the CDR3, taken from reference TRBV5-4 and TRBJ2-7): ETGVTQSPTHLIKTRGQQVTLRCSSQSGHNTVSWYQQALGQGPQFIFQYYREEENGRGNFPPRFSGLQFPNYSSELNVNALELDDSALYLCASSLAGPRYYEQYFGPGTRLTVT.

Note on this clonotype: A junction end diverges from the germline sequence, so it may reflect a read error. The V gene is TRBV5-1, the J gene TRBJ1-1, with 8 bases identical to TRBD1. Germline CDR1 is SGHRS and CDR2 is YFSETQ. The CDR3 spans 15 residues. The DNA for the CDR3 is TGCGCCAGCACCCTAGACAGGGGTACGAACGCTGAAGCTTTCTTT. Translating gives CASTLDRGTNAEAFF.

The chain links TRBV28 to TRBJ2-7; D unclear. Germline CDR1 reads MDHEN; CDR2 reads SYDVKM. Trimming stripped 4 bases from V and 7 bases from J, with 11 bases between. CDR3 length equals 12 residues. CDR3 DNA: TGTGCCAGCAGTTCCCGGGTCCGGGAGCAGTACTTC. Its translation is CASSSRVREQYF.

The genes are TRBV3-1 and TRBJ1-1; 7 nucleotides line up with TRBD1. J gave up 4 bases and V 4 bases, and 3 bases lay outside the gene matches. This CDR3 has 13 amino acids. Per germline, CDR1 LGHDT and CDR2 YNNKEL (reference sequence). CDR3 DNA: TGTGCCAGCAGCCGTACAGGGGTCACTGAAGCTTTCTTT. Encoded protein: CASSRTGVTEAFF.

This clonotype was recorded at least ten times. The chain recombines TRBV10-3 with TRBJ2-7; TRBD1 might be the D (5 bases). The CDR3 is made up of 14 amino acids. Germline V gene lookup returns CDR1 ENHRY and CDR2 SYGVKD. Trimming took off 2 bases at V and 2 bases at J, with 10 bases between the two ends. The CDR3 spells CAISEADNTYEQYF. The CDR3 nucleotides are TGTGCCATCAGTGAGGCGGACAATACCTACGAGCAGTACTTC.